Each of the 24 T cell receptor beta chains below was sequenced from the same sample in a study of T-cell memory formation after mild COVID-19 (dated by TCRdb to about 2021). Receptor amplification or capture employed 5' RACE. Instrument on record: Illumina NovaSeq 6000. The public reads were run again by TCRdb, first through fastp at Q25 and then through MiXCR, and only productive beta chains were kept. Each entry is one CDR3 protein sequence, shown with its most common DNA and genes. The sample has 110,000 to 150,000 distinct CDR3 sequences on record, around 15% of them singletons. In total, the top ten clones hold about 26% of the sample. The sequenced material came from PBMCs or a T cell subset sorted from them (not recorded which). All receptors derive from an adult woman who had mild COVID-19 (a few samples of this study predate the infection). The sample titles of this study are shuffled in the database, so cell type and time point are left out; the donor was told from shared clones.

The chain uses TRBV4-3 and TRBJ1-2; maybe TRBD1 (5 bases). In germline, CDR1 is LGHNA, CDR2 YSLEER. The V and J ends lost 3 bases and 1 base respectively, with 12 bases between them. This CDR3 is built from 15 residues. Here the CDR3 reads CASSHFEQDNYGYTF. The CDR3 nucleotides are TGCGCCAGCAGCCATTTTGAACAGGATAACTATGGCTACACCTTC.

The V gene is TRBV30, the J gene TRBJ2-2, with D perhaps TRBD1 (6 bases). Trimming removed 0 bases at V and 5 bases at J, with 16 bases between. The CDR3 is 16 amino acids. Per germline, CDR1 GTSNPN and CDR2 SVGIG (reference sequence). CDR3 residues: CAWSVTGTAYTGELFF. The CDR3 nucleotides read TGTGCCTGGAGTGTTACAGGGACGGCGTATACCGGGGAGCTGTTTTTT.

This clonotype was found a few times. The chain joins TRBV7-8 to TRBJ2-7, with TRBD2 as a possible D gene (7 bases). The CDR3 has 15 residues. Trimming cost V 1 base and J 2 bases, with 12 bases left between them. Germline V gives CDR1 SGHVS, CDR2 FQNEAQ. The chain's CDR3 is CASSLVGGGPYEQYF. CDR3 nucleotide sequence: TGTGCCAGCAGCTTAGTTGGGGGGGGCCCCTACGAGCAGTACTTC.

This clonotype was seen a handful of times. V is TRBV5-1 and J is TRBJ1-5; perhaps TRBD1 as D (5 bases). The germline CDR1 and CDR2 sequences are SGHRS and YFSETQ. The CDR3 has 14 residues. Between the trimmed V and J ends, which lost 4 bases and 2 bases, there was a span of 10 bases. CDR3 sequence reads: CASSLTGRNQPQHF. DNA of the CDR3: TGCGCCAGCAGCCTTACGGGACGCAATCAGCCCCAGCATTTT.

This rearrangement joins TRBV27 to TRBJ2-7, with D possibly TRBD2 on 6 matching bases. The CDR3 consists of 13 residues. Per germline, CDR1 MNHEY and CDR2 SMNVEV (reference sequence). V gave up 6 bases and J gave up 2 bases, with 11 bases separating them. The CDR3 DNA is TGTGCCAGCAGGCGGGGAGTTACCTACGAGCAGTACTTC. Its translation is CASRRGVTYEQYF.

This clonotype was counted a single time. The rearrangement joins TRBV6-5 to TRBJ2-7; 13 nucleotides match TRBD2. J was trimmed by 3 bases and V by 4 bases; bases with no gene match: 3. Germline V gives CDR1 MNHEY, CDR2 SVGAGI. CDR3 size: 15 residues. The CDR3 bases are TGTGCCAGCAGTTTACTAGCGGGAGGGCACTACGAGCAGTACTTC. It encodes CASSLLAGGHYEQYF.

In DNA form, the CDR3 reads TGTGCCAGCAGCTTATCCTGGACAGGGGGCGCGAGCAAAAACATTCAGTACTTC. Its protein is CASSLSWTGGASKNIQYF. The V call is TRBV5-5, the J call TRBJ2-4; 11 nucleotides align to TRBD1. This CDR3 region has 18 residues. The V segment lost 2 bases and the J segment 3 bases; nucleotides outside the gene matches: 10. CDR1 and CDR2 (germline): SGHKS, YYEKEE (reference sequence).

This clonotype showed up many times. The CDR3 sequence: CASSLAYTGELFF. The CDR3 coding sequence is TGTGCCAGCAGTTTGGCATACACCGGGGAGCTGTTTTTT. This chain links TRBV27 with TRBJ2-2; D call uncertain. CDR1 is MNHEY, CDR2 SMNVEV, per germline (reference sequence). The CDR3 is made up of 13 amino acids. V was trimmed by 3 bases and J by 3 bases, leaving 5 bases between them.

This clonotype was observed a few times. The CDR3 nucleotides are TGCGCCAGCAGCCTTAGCAAAGATGGACAGCCCCAGCATTTT. Amino acid sequence: CASSLSKDGQPQHF. The chain couples TRBV4-1 to TRBJ1-5; D remains ambiguous. Looked up from germline, CDR1 is MGHRA and CDR2 is YSYEKL. The CDR3 is made up of 14 amino acids. V was cut by 4 bases and J by 7 bases, with 14 bases left in between.

This clonotype was seen many times. The rearrangement links TRBV12-3 or TRBV12-4 to TRBJ2-3; tentatively, D is TRBD2 (6 bases). There are 14 residues in the CDR3. The V and J ends lost 3 bases and 6 bases respectively, with 13 bases between them. The CDR3 is CASSLGGVGDTQYF. As DNA, the CDR3 is TGTGCCAGCAGTTTGGGCGGGGTAGGGGATACGCAGTATTTT.

The rearrangement links TRBV20-1 to TRBJ2-1; 7 positions agree with TRBD2. Looked up from germline, CDR1 is DFQATT and CDR2 is SNEGSKA (reference sequence). After removal of 0 bases from V and 9 bases from J, the junction contained 14 bases not matched to a gene. This CDR3 has 16 amino acids. CDR3 nucleotide sequence: TGCAGTGCTAGAGATTTTGCAGGACTAGGAGTCATTGAGCAGTTCTTC. Its protein is CSARDFAGLGVIEQFF.

This clonotype was seen only a few times. The chain employs TRBV7-9 and TRBJ1-3; D is ambiguous. This CDR3 has 15 amino acids. Looked up from germline, CDR1 is SEHNR and CDR2 is FQNEAQ (reference sequence). Trimming cost V 4 bases and J 0 bases, with 10 bases left between them. The CDR3 loop is CASSSPRGSGNTIYF. Written as DNA, the CDR3 is TGTGCCAGCAGCTCCCCGCGAGGCTCTGGAAACACCATATATTTT.

This clonotype was seen many times. The CDR3 region is CASSFGNRLEAFF. The CDR3 nucleotides are TGTGCCAGCAGCTTTGGGAATCGGTTGGAAGCTTTCTTT. The chain carries TRBV5-6 and TRBJ1-1; no clear D. Germline V gene sequence: CDR1 SGHDT, CDR2 YYEEEE. The V end lost 2 bases, the J end lost 8 bases, and 13 bases lay between the germline ends. The CDR3 spans 13 residues.

This clonotype has a count of ten or more. The chain couples TRBV6-5 to TRBJ1-4; D may be TRBD1 (6 bases). Germline assignment: CDR1 MNHEY and CDR2 SVGAGI. The CDR3 loop spans 15 amino acids. Trimming pared 2 bases from V and 0 bases from J, leaving 7 bases between. CDR3 nucleotides: TGTGCCAGCAGTTACGAGGGGGCAACTAATGAAAAACTGTTTTTT. Its translation: CASSYEGATNEKLFF.

The table lists this clonotype with a few counts. V gene TRBV24-1 combines with J gene TRBJ1-5, with TRBD1 as a possible D gene (5 bases). Trimming took 4 bases from V and 3 from J, leaving 15 bases between them. Per germline, CDR1 KGHDR and CDR2 SFDVKD. The CDR3 runs 16 residues. The CDR3 DNA follows: TGTGCCACCAGTGACCTTACGGGGGGATTCAATCAGCCCCAGCATTTT. Translation: CATSDLTGGFNQPQHF.

The V call is TRBV20-1, the J call TRBJ2-1; possibly TRBD1 or TRBD2 for D (5 bases each). Germline V CDR1 and CDR2: DFQATT, SNEGSKA (reference sequence). V was pared by 3 bases and J by 4 bases, with 13 bases between. The CDR3 runs to 14 residues. The CDR3 nucleotides read TGCAGTGCTAGGGGGCTAGCTTTATACAATGAGCAGTTCTTC. As protein: CSARGLALYNEQFF.

V gene TRBV12-3 or TRBV12-4 combines with J gene TRBJ1-1; D unresolved. V gave up 3 bases and J gave up 1 base, with 9 bases separating them. CDR3 length: 14 amino acids. Written as DNA, the CDR3 is TGTGCCAGCAGTTTTCGGGAGGGGAACACTGAAGCTTTCTTT. It is translated as CASSFREGNTEAFF.

V is TRBV5-1 and J is TRBJ2-3; the D is unclear. The CDR3 extends over 15 amino acids. Germline V gene sequence: CDR1 SGHRS, CDR2 YFSETQ. V gave up 0 bases and J gave up 6 bases, with 14 bases separating them. The CDR3 loop is CASSLAVGPGDTQYF. The CDR3 region has the DNA TGCGCCAGCAGCTTGGCCGTCGGACCTGGGGATACGCAGTATTTT.

The V and J genes are TRBV7-8 and TRBJ2-3; 9 bases are a match to TRBD2. This CDR3 comprises 15 residues. The ends lost 4 bases at V and 4 bases at J; junction bases unmatched: 6. Germline V gene lookup returns CDR1 SGHVS and CDR2 FQNEAQ. The CDR3 is CASSSYRGRADTQYF. The DNA of the CDR3 is TGTGCCAGCAGCTCCTATCGCGGGAGGGCAGATACGCAGTATTTT.

Regarding this clonotype: Its ends do not fully match the called genes, so a read error is possible. V usage is TRBV2 and J usage is TRBJ1-6, with no clear D. CDR3 length: 13 residues. From germline, CDR1 is SNHLY and CDR2 FYNNEI. CDR3 sequence (DNA): TGTGCCAGCCGGAACACCAATGCAGGCAAATCAACCTTT. Protein: CASRNTNAGKSTF.

The sample holds a few counts of this clonotype. The gene calls are TRBV29-1 and TRBJ2-2, with 7 bases that match TRBD2. The CDR3 loop spans 17 amino acids. Looked up from germline, CDR1 is SQVTM and CDR2 is ANQGSEA. J lost 5 bases, V lost 5 bases, and 17 bases had no gene match. The CDR3 DNA follows: TGCAGCGTTAGCCGGGACTATCGGAGCCCGTGGACCGGGGAGCTGTTTTTT. Residues: CSVSRDYRSPWTGELFF.

This clonotype was counted only a few times. The rearrangement uses TRBV3-1 and TRBJ2-3; 8 nucleotides match TRBD2. From germline, CDR1 is LGHDT and CDR2 YNNKEL (reference sequence). Trimming at V came to 7 bases and at J to 0 bases, leaving 12 bases not matched to a gene. The CDR3 covers 17 residues. CDR3 coding DNA: TGTGCCAGCACCCCAGTCGGCCAGCGGGGGAGCACAGATACGCAGTATTTT. Translation gives CASTPVGQRGSTDTQYF.

The chain employs TRBV7-6 and TRBJ2-7; TRBD1 matches at 11 bases. Unmatched junction bases numbered 3, after V lost 5 bases and J lost 0 bases. From germline, CDR1 is SGHVS and CDR2 FNYEAQ. This CDR3 has 15 residues. The CDR3 loop reads CASSPGQGASYEQYF. DNA for the CDR3: TGTGCCAGCAGCCCAGGACAGGGGGCCTCCTACGAGCAGTACTTC.

There are a few counts of this clonotype. The chain recombines TRBV6-5 with TRBJ1-2; 8 bases fit TRBD1. Losses at the gene ends were 7 bases for V and 4 bases for J; bases not matched to a gene: 5. The germline V gene encodes CDR1 MNHEY and CDR2 SVGAGI. This CDR3 contains 13 residues. CDR3 in DNA: TGTGCCAGCACCGGAGACAGGGGCTATGGCTACACCTTC. Its protein is CASTGDRGYGYTF.